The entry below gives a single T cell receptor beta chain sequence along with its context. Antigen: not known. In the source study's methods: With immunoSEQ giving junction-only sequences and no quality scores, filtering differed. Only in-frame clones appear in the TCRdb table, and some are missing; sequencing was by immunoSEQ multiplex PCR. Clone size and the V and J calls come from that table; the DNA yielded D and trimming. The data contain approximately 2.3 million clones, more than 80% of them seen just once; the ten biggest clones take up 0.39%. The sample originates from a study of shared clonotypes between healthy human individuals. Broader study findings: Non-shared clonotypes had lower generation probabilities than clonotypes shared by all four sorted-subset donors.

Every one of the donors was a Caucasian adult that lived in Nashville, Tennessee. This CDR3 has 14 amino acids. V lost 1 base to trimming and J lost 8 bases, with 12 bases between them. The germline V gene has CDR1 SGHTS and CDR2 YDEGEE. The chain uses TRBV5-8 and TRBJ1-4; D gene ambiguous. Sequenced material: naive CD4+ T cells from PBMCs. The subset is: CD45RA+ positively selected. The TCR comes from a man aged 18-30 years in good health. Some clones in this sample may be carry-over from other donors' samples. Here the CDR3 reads CASSLPPHREKLFF. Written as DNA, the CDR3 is TGTGCCAGCAGCTTGCCCCCACATAGGGAAAAACTGTTTTTT. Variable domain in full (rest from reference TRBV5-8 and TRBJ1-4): EAGVTQSPTHLIKTRGQQATLRCSPISGHTSVYWYQQALGLGLQFLLWYDEGEERNRGNFPPRFSGRQFPNYSSELNVNALELEDSALYLCASSLPPHREKLFFGSGTQLSVL.